These 18 T cell receptor beta chains originate from one sample sequenced in a study of blood T cell repertoires in COVID-19. Sequenced by immunoSEQ multiplex PCR; TCRdb stores in-frame clones only, minus some. This table has approximately 500,000 clones, 70% to 90% appearing once. Sequenced sample: peripheral blood. All receptors come from a woman between 50 and 59 years old with COVID-19, enrolled during active disease.

The count of this clone is one. V and J are TRBV4-2 and TRBJ2-3; 11 positions agree with TRBD2. CDR1 and CDR2 from the germline V gene are LGHNA and YNFKEQ. With 0 bases clipped from V and 1 base from J, the junction kept 0 bases outside the gene matches. The length of the CDR3 is 16 residues. The CDR3 loop reads CASSQEGLAGTDTQYF. The DNA of the CDR3 is TGTGCCAGCAGCCAAGAGGGACTAGCGGGCACAGATACGCAGTATTTT.

The chain links TRBV27 to TRBJ1-4, with 8 bases fitting TRBD1. Germline values: CDR1 MNHEY, CDR2 SMNVEV (reference sequence). The CDR3 has 15 residues. With V trimmed by 4 bases and J by 3 bases, 4 bases remained unmatched. The CDR3 here is CASSSWTGSNEKLFF. Written as DNA, the CDR3 is TGTGCCAGCAGTTCATGGACAGGGTCTAATGAAAAACTGTTTTTT.

The chain joins TRBV6-2 or TRBV6-3 to TRBJ1-3; perhaps TRBD1 as D (6 bases). Germline values: CDR1 MNHEY, CDR2 SVGEGT. The CDR3 consists of 13 residues. V gave up 5 bases and J gave up 2 bases, with 7 bases separating them. In DNA form, the CDR3 reads TGTGCCAGCAGTCGACAGGCTGGAAACACCATATATTTT. Translation gives CASSRQAGNTIYF.

The V gene is TRBV9, the J gene TRBJ2-2; weak D call: TRBD1 (5 bases). Trimming took 8 bases from V and 0 from J, leaving 14 bases between them. Germline CDR1 reads SGDLS; CDR2 reads YYNGEE. This CDR3 is 15 amino acids long. DNA of the CDR3: TGTGCCAGTCGAAAGACAGCTTCGAACACCGGGGAGCTGTTTTTT. It specifies CASRKTASNTGELFF.

The CDR3 nucleotides read TGTGCCAGCAGGGGGCCCAGCGGGGAGCTGTTTTTT. Protein sequence: CASRGPSGELFF. The chain links TRBV9 to TRBJ2-2; D possibly corresponds to TRBD1 (5 bases). The CDR3 covers 12 residues. CDR1 is SGDLS, CDR2 YYNGEE, per germline. V was cut by 5 bases and J by 7 bases, with 9 bases left in between. Full variable domain (missing parts from reference TRBV9 and TRBJ2-2): DSGVTQTPKHLITATGQRVTLRCSPRSGDLSVYWYQQSLDQGLQFLIQYYNGEERAKGNILERFSAQQFPDLHSELNLSSLELGDSALYFCASRGPSGELFFGEGSRLTVL.

This clone was found once. The chain recombines TRBV19 with TRBJ2-2; D not certain. The CDR3 extends over 15 amino acids. Germline V gene sequence: CDR1 LNHDA, CDR2 SQIVND (reference sequence). V lost 5 bases, J lost 6 bases, and 16 bases lay in between. The CDR3 protein is CASSPRFASAGELFF. CDR3 bases: TGTGCCAGTAGTCCGCGATTCGCTTCGGCCGGGGAGCTGTTTTTT.

This clone came up once. The chain has TRBV12-3 or TRBV12-4 and TRBJ2-3; 11 bases map to TRBD2. The junction had 10 bases not matched to a gene; V was cut back by 6 bases and J by 14 bases. The CDR3 runs to 13 residues. The chain's CDR3 is CASSPSGGSTRYF. The DNA of the CDR3 is TGTGCCAGCAGCCCTAGCGGGGGGAGTACACGGTATTTT.

This clone is a singleton in its sample. This sequence joins TRBV19 and TRBJ2-7; D is perhaps TRBD2 (6 bases). This CDR3 is 14 amino acids long. The germline V and J ends were trimmed by 1 base and 6 bases, with 13 bases remaining between them. The germline CDR1 and CDR2 sequences are LNHDA and SQIVND (reference sequence). The CDR3 DNA follows: TGTGCCAGTAGTATAGGAGGAGGGGCTGGCGAGCAGTACTTC. It codes for CASSIGGGAGEQYF. The full variable domain, its missing parts supplied by reference TRBV19 and TRBJ2-7, is DGGITQSPKYLFRKEGQNVTLSCEQNLNHDAMYWYRQDPGQGLRLIYYSQIVNDFQKGDIAEGYSVSREKKESFPLTVTSAQKNPTAFYLCASSIGGGAGEQYFGPGTRLTVT.

The V call is TRBV6-5, the J call TRBJ1-1, with 12 positions matching TRBD1. J gave up 7 bases and V 6 bases, and 6 bases lay outside the gene matches. In germline, CDR1 is MNHEY, CDR2 SVGAGI. CDR3 length equals 14 residues. CDR3 loop: CASRRDRGLDEAFF. Written as DNA, the CDR3 is TGTGCCAGCAGGCGGGACAGGGGGCTGGATGAAGCTTTCTTT.

J is TRBJ1-2 and V is TRBV5-1, with 8 bases identical to TRBD1. Trimming removed 3 bases from V and 8 bases from J; junction bases left unmatched: 12. This CDR3 has 15 residues. Germline values: CDR1 SGHRS, CDR2 YFSETQ. The CDR3 sequence is CASSSSAGGAEGYTF. CDR3 coding DNA: TGCGCCAGCAGCTCATCCGCAGGGGGCGCGGAAGGCTACACCTTC.

This clone was seen a handful of times. The chain uses TRBV19 and TRBJ2-5; 15 nucleotides agree with TRBD2. The CDR3 spans 16 residues. V was pared by 4 bases and J by 2 bases, with 2 bases of the junction left unmatched. The germline gives CDR1 LNHDA, CDR2 SQIVND (reference sequence). The CDR3 region has the DNA TGTGCCAGTAGTACAGGACTAGCGGGGGGGCAAGAGACCCAGTACTTC. It encodes CASSTGLAGGQETQYF. Supplemented by reference TRBV19 and TRBJ2-5, the full variable domain reads DGGITQSPKYLFRKEGQNVTLSCEQNLNHDAMYWYRQDPGQGLRLIYYSQIVNDFQKGDIAEGYSVSREKKESFPLTVTSAQKNPTAFYLCASSTGLAGGQETQYFGPGTRLLVL.

The gene calls are TRBV28 and TRBJ2-1; TRBD2 agrees at 9 bases. The germline V gene encodes CDR1 MDHEN and CDR2 SYDVKM. Losses at the gene ends were 7 bases for V and 8 bases for J; bases not matched to a gene: 9. The CDR3 has 14 amino acids. CDR3 coding DNA: TGTGCCAGCATTGAGCGGGGGGCGGTCGATGAGCAGTTCTTC. Protein: CASIERGAVDEQFF.

The gene calls are TRBV5-1 and TRBJ2-3; 7 nucleotides agree with TRBD1. CDR3 length: 15 amino acids. Germline V gives CDR1 SGHRS, CDR2 YFSETQ. V was clipped by 2 bases and J by 1 base; unmatched bases: 4. The CDR3 DNA sequence: TGCGCCAGCAGCTTTGGACAGGACCGCACAGATACGCAGTATTTT. Residues: CASSFGQDRTDTQYF.

The chain carries TRBV18 and TRBJ1-5; a weak D match, TRBD1 (6 bases). CDR1 is KGHSH and CDR2 is LQKENI in the germline V gene. The CDR3 contains 16 residues. Trimming left V 4 bases short and J 1 base short, with 14 bases between. The CDR3 protein is CASSQMGQASNQPQHF. CDR3 nucleotide sequence: TGTGCCAGCTCACAAATGGGACAAGCAAGCAATCAGCCCCAGCATTTT.

The rearrangement uses TRBV13 and TRBJ1-1; tentatively, D is TRBD1 (5 bases). From germline, CDR1 is PRHDT and CDR2 FYEKMQ (reference sequence). This CDR3 region has 12 residues. V was trimmed by 5 bases and J by 11 bases, leaving 15 bases between them. DNA of the CDR3: TGTGCCAGCAGCGCGAGGCGGGGGAAGGCTTTCTTT. Amino acids: CASSARRGKAFF.

This rearrangement joins TRBV4-1 to TRBJ2-7, with 8 nucleotides matching TRBD1. The CDR3 totals 16 residues. From germline, CDR1 is MGHRA and CDR2 YSYEKL. V lost 1 base to trimming and J lost 2 bases; unmatched junction nucleotides: 7. CDR3 residues: CASSQGDGTGTYEQYF. The DNA of the CDR3 is TGCGCCAGCAGCCAAGGGGACGGGACAGGAACCTACGAGCAGTACTTC.

Of note for this clone: One end of the junction is discordant with germline, which a read error may explain. The rearrangement links TRBV9 to TRBJ1-5; D is possibly TRBD1 (6 bases). The CDR3 length is 14 residues. Germline CDR1 and CDR2: SGDLS and YYNGEE. This CDR3 reads CASSKGGGNQPQHF. The CDR3 nucleotides are TGTGCCAGCAGTAAAGGGGGGGGCAACCAGCCCCAGCATTTT.

This sequence joins TRBV5-1 and TRBJ1-1; D possibly corresponds to TRBD1 (6 bases). Germline lookup yields CDR1 SGHRS and CDR2 YFSETQ. The CDR3 has 15 amino acids. Trimming removed 4 bases at V and 7 bases at J, with 20 bases between. The CDR3 protein is CASSRQGPRGNEAFF. Here the CDR3 DNA reads TGCGCCAGCAGCCGGCAGGGGCCCCGGGGCAATGAAGCTTTCTTT.